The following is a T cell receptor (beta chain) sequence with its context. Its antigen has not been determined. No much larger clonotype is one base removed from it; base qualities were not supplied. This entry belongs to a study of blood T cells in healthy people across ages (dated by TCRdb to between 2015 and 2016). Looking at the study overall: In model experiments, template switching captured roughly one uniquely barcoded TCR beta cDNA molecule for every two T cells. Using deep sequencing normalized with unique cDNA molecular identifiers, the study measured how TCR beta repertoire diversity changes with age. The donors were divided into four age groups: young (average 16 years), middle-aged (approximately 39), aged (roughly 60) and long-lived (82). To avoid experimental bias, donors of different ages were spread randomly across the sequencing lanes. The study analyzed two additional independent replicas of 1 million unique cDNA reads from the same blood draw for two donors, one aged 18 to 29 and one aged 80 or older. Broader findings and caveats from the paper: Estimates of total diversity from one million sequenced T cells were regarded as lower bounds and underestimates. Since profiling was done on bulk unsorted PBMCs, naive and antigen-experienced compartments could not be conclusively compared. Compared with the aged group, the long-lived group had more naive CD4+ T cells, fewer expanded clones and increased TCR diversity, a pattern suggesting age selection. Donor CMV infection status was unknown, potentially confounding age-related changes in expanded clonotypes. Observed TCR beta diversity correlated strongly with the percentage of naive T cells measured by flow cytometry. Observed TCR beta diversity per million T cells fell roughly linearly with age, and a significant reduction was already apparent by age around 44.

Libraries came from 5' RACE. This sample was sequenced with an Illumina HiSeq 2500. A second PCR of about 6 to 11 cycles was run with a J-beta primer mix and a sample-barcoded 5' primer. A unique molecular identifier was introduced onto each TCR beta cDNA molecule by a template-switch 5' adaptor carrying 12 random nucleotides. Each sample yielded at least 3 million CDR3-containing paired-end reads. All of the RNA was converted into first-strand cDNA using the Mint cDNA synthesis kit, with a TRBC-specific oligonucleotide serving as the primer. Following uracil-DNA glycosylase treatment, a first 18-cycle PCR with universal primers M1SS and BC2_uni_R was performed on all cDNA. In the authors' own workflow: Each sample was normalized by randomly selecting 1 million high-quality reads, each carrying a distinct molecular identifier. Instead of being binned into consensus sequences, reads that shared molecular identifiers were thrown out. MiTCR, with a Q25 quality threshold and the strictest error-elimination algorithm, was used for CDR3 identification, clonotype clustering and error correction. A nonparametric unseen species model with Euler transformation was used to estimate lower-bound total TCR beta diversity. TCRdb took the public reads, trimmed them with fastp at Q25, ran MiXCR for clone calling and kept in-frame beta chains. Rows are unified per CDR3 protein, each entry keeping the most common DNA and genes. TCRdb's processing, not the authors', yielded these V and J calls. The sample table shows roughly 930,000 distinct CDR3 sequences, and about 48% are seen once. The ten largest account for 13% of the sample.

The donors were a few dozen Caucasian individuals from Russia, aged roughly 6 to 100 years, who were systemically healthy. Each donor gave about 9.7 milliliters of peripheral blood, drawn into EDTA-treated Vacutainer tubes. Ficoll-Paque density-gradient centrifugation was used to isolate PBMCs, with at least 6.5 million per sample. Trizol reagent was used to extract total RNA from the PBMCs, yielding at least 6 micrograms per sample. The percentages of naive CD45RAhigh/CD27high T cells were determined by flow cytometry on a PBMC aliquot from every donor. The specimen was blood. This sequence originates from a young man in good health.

The CDR3: CAGRRNTDTQYF. The DNA reads as follows: TGTGCCGGCCGCCGGAACACAGATACGCAGTATTTT. Recombination linked TRBV7-9 to TRBJ2-3; too little of a D gene remains to name it. Relative to germline, V is 11 bases shorter and J is 2 bases shorter, with 11 bases between their ends. Taken from the germline V gene (reference sequence), the CDR1 and CDR2 loops are SEHNR and FQNEAQ. Measured from the cysteine to the phenylalanine, the CDR3 is 12 residues long. Left in the record is the CDR3 DNA by itself, 36 bases read in frame from the first base.